This T cell receptor (beta chain) was identified during a study of T cell repertoires in cytomegalovirus infection. On the study more broadly: Epitope selection comprised recently identified HLA-C-restricted CMV epitopes and well-studied HLA-B-restricted CMV epitopes. CMV infection together with matching HLA type was indicated by public TCR beta signatures. Points from the study as a whole: The study found HLA-C-restricted CMV-specific TCR beta clonotypes dominating the ex vivo response.

TCRdb reprocessed the reads via MiXCR and lists one record per CDR3 protein. The sample has approximately 1,000,000 distinct CDR3 sequences; less than 40% are singletons. Germline values: CDR1 MDHEN, CDR2 SYDVKM. The CDR3 extends over 13 amino acids. Trimming shortened V by 5 bases and J by 1 base, and 9 bases separated the two germline ends. This clonotype has only a few counts. Antigen specificity is unknown. The sequences come from cultured CD8+ T cells from PBMCs, collected from culture after CMV antigen stimulation. The chain links TRBV28 to TRBJ2-7; D uncertain. The clonotype originates from a human donor in good health (CMV status not recorded). Some clones in this sample may be carry-over from other donors' samples. DNA for the CDR3: TGTGCCAGCAGTAATGACGGTTCCTACGAGCAGTACGTC. It codes for CASSNDGSYEQYV.